This TCR beta chain was captured by sequencing in a study of T cell responses to AZD1222 COVID-19 vaccine. Clones were sequenced by immunoSEQ multiplex PCR, and TCRdb holds only the in-frame ones, with some missing. Among 95,000 to 150,000 clones listed, 80% to 90% were seen once. Study-level points and caveats: The study reported that nearly half of spike-specific TCRs target unmutated variant regions.

This clone has only one observation. As yet, its antigen is unknown. Germline V gene data show CDR1 as LGHNA and CDR2 as YNFKEQ. V dropped 5 bases and J dropped 7; count of bases not matched to a gene: 1. The CDR3 runs to 11 residues. The receptor comes from an adult in good health. The gene calls are TRBV4-2 and TRBJ2-5; TRBD2 agrees at 7 bases. The sequencing used peripheral blood, collected on day 0 of AZD1222 vaccination. The CDR3 nucleotides read TGTGCCAGCAGCTCGGGGGGGACCCAGTACTTC. This encodes CASSSGGTQYF.